This TCR beta chain originates from a study of post-analysis software for immune sequencing data (dated by TCRdb to 2014 to 2015). Context from the whole study: Recorded disease courses included relapsing-remitting, secondary progressive and progressive-relapsing multiple sclerosis, with some patients lacking subtype annotation. The multiple sclerosis patient repertoires were compared with 10 to 12 previously published healthy control repertoires from donors aged about 6 to 26 years. A subset of samples was prepared in parallel using single-end sample barcoding, then pooled and co-amplified after Illumina adapter ligation. What the research found in general, with its limitations: A handful of TRBV segments, including TRBV5-6, TRBV5-1 and TRBV20-1, were significantly more frequent in patients than controls. The control group was slightly older than the multiple sclerosis patient group. Compared with controls, multiple sclerosis patients had significantly lower normalized Chao1 diversity, a finding suggesting substantial peripheral T-cell clonal expansion. Direct clustering with F measure revealed strong co-clustering of samples prepared in the same batch, which led to a batch-effect correction.

Libraries were prepared through PCR. The sequencer listed for this sample is Illumina HiSeq 2500. To reduce PCR and sequencing biases, unique molecular identifiers were built into the TCR beta cDNA libraries. Approximately 500,000 cDNA molecules were obtained per 1 to 10 million input T cells, so each molecule approximated one T cell. The patient libraries were prepared and sequenced using the same protocol as the earlier healthy control dataset. Within a given batch, samples were prepared together, multiplexed and sequenced on the same HiSeq lane. In the authors' own workflow: MIGEC was used to process the raw barcoded reads, and molecular identifier groups with only a single read were discarded before consensus assembly and CDR3 extraction. VDJtools was used for post-analysis of the clonotype tables, with diversity normalized by down-sampling every dataset to the smallest sample size. Repertoire overlap clustering matched CDR3 amino acid but not nucleotide sequences to correct batch-related cross-sample contamination. TCRdb reworked the public reads: Q25 trimming with fastp, MiXCR clone assembly, productive beta chains retained. A single entry per CDR3 protein holds the most common genes and DNA from its merged rows. TCRdb assigned the V and J calls; the authors' analysis was not used. The sample data list hundreds of thousands of distinct CDR3 sequences, and around 34% of these were observed just once. The ten largest account for around 4.7% of the sample.

As encoded in the germline V gene (reference sequence), CDR1 is DFQATT while CDR2 is SNEGSKA. Taken from cysteine to phenylalanine, the CDR3 has 13 residues. The kept DNA is CDR3 alone, 39 bases in frame from the first base. Between the V and J ends, shortened by 4 bases and 3 bases respectively, the junction contains 12 bases. To demonstrate the VDJtools post-analysis software, TCR beta repertoires were profiled from the peripheral blood of roughly 12 young patients with multiple sclerosis. The patients with multiple sclerosis were children and adolescents between roughly 6 and 17 years of age. In regard to this clonotype: What antigen it recognizes has not been identified. No clone much larger than this one lies a single base away; base qualities are absent.

The source material was blood. The sequence joins TRBV20-1 to TRBJ2-5, and TRBD1 may be the D gene, going by 6 matching bases. The receptor was derived from a girl aged 10 to 17 with multiple sclerosis. Here the CDR3 is given as CSAKDPGEETQYF. The DNA sequence follows: TGCAGTGCTAAAGACCCAGGGGAAGAGACCCAGTACTTC.